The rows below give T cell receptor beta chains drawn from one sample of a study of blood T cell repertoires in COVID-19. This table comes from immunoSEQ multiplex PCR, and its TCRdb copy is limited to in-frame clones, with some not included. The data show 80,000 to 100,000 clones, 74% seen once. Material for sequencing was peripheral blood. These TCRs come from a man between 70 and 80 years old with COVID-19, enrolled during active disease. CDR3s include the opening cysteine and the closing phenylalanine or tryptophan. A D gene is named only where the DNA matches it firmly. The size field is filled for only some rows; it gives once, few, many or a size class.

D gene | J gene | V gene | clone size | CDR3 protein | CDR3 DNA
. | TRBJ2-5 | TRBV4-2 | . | CASSLGDMTGKETQYF | TGTGCCAGCAGCCTCGGAGACATGACGGGAAAGGAGACCCAGTACTTC
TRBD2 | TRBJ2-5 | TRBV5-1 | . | CASRVGSGDQETQYF | TGCGCCAGCAGAGTGGGTAGCGGGGATCAAGAGACCCAGTACTTC
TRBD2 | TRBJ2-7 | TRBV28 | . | CASSSRGRASGDEQYF | TGTGCCAGCAGTTCACGGGGGAGGGCCTCTGGCGACGAGCAGTACTTC
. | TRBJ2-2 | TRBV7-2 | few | CASRDSFDTGELFF | TGTGCCAGCAGGGACTCCTTTGACACCGGGGAGCTGTTTTTT
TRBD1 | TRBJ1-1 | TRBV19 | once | CASSIELQGVATEAFF | TGTGCCAGTAGTATAGAACTACAGGGGGTGGCCACTGAAGCTTTCTTT
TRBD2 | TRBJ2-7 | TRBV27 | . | CASSRTSGRYYEQYF | TGTGCCAGCAGTAGGACTAGCGGGAGGTACTACGAGCAGTACTTC
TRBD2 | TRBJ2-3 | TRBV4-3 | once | CASSPSGSGWYTQYF | TGCGCCAGCAGTCCTAGCGGGAGTGGGTGGTATACGCAGTATTTT
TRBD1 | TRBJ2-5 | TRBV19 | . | CASSIRVTGKFLRETQYF | TGTGCCAGTAGTATACGGGTGACAGGGAAATTTTTGCGAGAGACCCAGTACTTC
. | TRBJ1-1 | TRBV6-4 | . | CASSVNRNTEAFF | TGTGCCAGCAGCGTTAACAGGAACACTGAAGCTTTCTTT
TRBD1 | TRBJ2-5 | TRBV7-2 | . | CASSLAGTGGFETQYF | TGTGCCAGCAGCTTAGCCGGGACAGGGGGGTTTGAGACCCAGTACTTC
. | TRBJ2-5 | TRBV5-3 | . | CARSLGGRIVEETQYF | TGTGCCAGAAGCTTGGGGGGGCGGATAGTGGAAGAGACCCAGTACTTC
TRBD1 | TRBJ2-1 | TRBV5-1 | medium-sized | CASSSDRGNEQFF | TGCGCCAGCAGCTCCGACAGGGGGAATGAGCAGTTCTTC
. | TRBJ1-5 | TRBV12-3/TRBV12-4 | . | CASRLGNQPQHF | TGTGCCAGTCGGTTGGGCAATCAGCCCCAGCATTTT
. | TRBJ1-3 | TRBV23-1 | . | CASRTRGGNTIYF | TGCGCCAGCAGAACAAGGGGAGGAAACACCATATATTTT